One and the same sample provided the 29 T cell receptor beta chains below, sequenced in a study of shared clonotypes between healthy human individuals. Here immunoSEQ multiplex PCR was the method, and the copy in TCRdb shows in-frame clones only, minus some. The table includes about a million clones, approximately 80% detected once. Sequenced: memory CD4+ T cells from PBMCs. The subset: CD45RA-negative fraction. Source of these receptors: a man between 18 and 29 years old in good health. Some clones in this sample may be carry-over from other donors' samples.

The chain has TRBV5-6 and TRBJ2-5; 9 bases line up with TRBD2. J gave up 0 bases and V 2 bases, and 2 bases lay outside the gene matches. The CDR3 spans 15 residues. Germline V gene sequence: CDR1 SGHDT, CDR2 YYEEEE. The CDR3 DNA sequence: TGTGCCAGCAGCTTTCTAGCGGGAAACCAAGAGACCCAGTACTTC. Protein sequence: CASSFLAGNQETQYF.

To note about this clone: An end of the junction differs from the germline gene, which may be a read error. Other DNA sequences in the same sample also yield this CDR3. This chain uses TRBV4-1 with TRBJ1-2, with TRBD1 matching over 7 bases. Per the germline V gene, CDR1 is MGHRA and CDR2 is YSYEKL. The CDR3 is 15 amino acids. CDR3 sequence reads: CASSPLQGVGYGYTF. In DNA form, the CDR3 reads TGCGCTAGCAGCCCGCTCCAGGGGGTTGGCTATGGCTACACCTTC.

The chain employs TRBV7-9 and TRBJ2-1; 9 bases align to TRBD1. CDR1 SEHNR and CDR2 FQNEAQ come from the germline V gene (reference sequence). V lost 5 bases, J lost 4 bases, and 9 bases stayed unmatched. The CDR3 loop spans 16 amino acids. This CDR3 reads CASSHIRDRAYNEQFF. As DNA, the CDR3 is TGTGCCAGCAGCCATATAAGGGACAGGGCATACAATGAGCAGTTCTTC. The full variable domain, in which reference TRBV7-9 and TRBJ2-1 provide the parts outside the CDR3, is DTGVSQNPRHKITKRGQNVTFRCDPISEHNRLYWYRQTLGQGPEFLTYFQNEAQLEKSRLLSDRFSAERPKGSFSTLEIQRTEQGDSAMYLCASSHIRDRAYNEQFFGPGTRLTVL.

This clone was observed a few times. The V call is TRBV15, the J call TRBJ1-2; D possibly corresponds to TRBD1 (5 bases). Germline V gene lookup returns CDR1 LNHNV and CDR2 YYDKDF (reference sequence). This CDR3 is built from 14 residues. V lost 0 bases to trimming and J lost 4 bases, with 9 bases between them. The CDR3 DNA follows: TGTGCCACCAGCAGAGACGGGGCAGGCTATGGCTACACCTTC. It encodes CATSRDGAGYGYTF.

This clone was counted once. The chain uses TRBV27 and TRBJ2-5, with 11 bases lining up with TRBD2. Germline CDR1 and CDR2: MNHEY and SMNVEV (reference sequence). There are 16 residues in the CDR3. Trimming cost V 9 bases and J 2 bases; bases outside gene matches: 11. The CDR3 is CASSPGLAGRQETQYF. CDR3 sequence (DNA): TGTGCCAGTAGTCCAGGACTAGCGGGCCGACAAGAGACCCAGTACTTC.

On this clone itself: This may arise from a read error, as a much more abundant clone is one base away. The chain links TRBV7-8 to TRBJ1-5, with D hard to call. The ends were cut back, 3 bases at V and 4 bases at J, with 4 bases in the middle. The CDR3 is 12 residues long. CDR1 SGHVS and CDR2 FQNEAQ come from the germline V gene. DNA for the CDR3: TGTGCCAGCAGCTTTACAAATCAGCCCCAGCATTTT. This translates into CASSFTNQPQHF.

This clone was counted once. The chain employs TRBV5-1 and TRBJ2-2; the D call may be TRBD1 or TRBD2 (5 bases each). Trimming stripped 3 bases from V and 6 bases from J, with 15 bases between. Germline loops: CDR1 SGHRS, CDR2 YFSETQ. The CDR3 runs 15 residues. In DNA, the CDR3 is TGCGCCAGCAGCTCCGAGGGGAGTCACGCCGGGGAGCTGTTTTTT. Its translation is CASSSEGSHAGELFF.

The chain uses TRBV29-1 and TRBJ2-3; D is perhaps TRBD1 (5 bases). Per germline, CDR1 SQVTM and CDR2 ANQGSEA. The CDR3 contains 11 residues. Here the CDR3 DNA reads TGCAGTGCAGGGTCGTGGGATACGCAGTATTTT. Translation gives CSAGSWDTQYF.

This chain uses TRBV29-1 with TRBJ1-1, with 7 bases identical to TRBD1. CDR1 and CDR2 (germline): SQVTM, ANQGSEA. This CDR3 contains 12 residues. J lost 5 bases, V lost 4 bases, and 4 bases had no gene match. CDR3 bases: TGCAGCGTTGGAGGGGGCTGGACTGAAGCTTTCTTT. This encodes CSVGGGWTEAFF.

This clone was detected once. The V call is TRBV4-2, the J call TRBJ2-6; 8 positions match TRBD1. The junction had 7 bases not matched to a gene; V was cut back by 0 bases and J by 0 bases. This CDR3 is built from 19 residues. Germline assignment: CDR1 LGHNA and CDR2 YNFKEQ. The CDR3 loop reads CASSQEVWTGTSGANVLTF. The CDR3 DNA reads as TGTGCCAGCAGCCAAGAGGTTTGGACAGGGACCTCTGGGGCCAACGTCCTGACTTTC.

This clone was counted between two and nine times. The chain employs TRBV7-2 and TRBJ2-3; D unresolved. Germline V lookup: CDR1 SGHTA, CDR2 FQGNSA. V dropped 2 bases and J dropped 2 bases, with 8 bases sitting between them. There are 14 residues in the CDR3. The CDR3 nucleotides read TGTGCCAGCAGCTTATCTGGTCCCACAGATACGCAGTATTTT. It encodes CASSLSGPTDTQYF.

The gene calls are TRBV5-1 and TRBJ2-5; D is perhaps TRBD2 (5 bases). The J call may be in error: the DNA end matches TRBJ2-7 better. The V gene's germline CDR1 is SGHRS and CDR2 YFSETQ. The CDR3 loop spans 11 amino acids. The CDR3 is CASSAGVEQYF. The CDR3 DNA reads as TGCGCCAGCAGCGCCGGGGTCGAGCAGTACTTC.

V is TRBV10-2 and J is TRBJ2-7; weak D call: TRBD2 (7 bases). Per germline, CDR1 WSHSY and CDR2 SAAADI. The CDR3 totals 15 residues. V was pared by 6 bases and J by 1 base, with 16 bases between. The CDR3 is CASSVGGPMSYEQYF. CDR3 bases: TGCGCCAGCAGCGTCGGGGGGCCCATGTCCTACGAGCAGTACTTC.

CDR3: CASSPSGSWETQYF. Written as DNA, the CDR3 is TGTGCCAGCAGCCCTAGCGGGAGCTGGGAGACCCAGTACTTC. J is TRBJ2-5 and V is TRBV7-9; 10 bases map to TRBD2. The V segment lost 5 bases and the J segment 5 bases; nucleotides outside the gene matches: 5. The CDR3 is made up of 14 amino acids. Germline-derived CDR1 and CDR2 are SEHNR and FQNEAQ (reference sequence).

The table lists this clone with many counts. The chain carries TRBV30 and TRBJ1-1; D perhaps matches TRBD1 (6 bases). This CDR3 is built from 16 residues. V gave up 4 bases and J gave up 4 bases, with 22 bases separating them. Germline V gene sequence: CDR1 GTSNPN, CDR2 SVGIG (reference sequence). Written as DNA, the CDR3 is TGTGCCTGGACCCCAAGGTTTTTGGGCAGGGGCACTGAAGCTTTCTTT. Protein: CAWTPRFLGRGTEAFF.

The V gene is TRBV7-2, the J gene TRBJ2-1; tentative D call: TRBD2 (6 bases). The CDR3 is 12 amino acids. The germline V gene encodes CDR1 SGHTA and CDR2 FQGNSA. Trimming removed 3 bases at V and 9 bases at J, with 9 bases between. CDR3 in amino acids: CASSFRTTEQFF. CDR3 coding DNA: TGTGCCAGCAGCTTCAGGACTACTGAGCAGTTCTTC.

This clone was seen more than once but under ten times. The CDR3 spells CASSAGLGGEKLFF. DNA for the CDR3: TGTGCCAGCAGTGCAGGGCTGGGTGGTGAAAAACTGTTTTTT. This chain links TRBV28 with TRBJ1-4; possibly TRBD1 for D (5 bases). V lost 5 bases and J 7 bases, leaving 14 bases between the germline ends. Germline CDR1 is MDHEN and CDR2 is SYDVKM. The CDR3 loop spans 14 amino acids.

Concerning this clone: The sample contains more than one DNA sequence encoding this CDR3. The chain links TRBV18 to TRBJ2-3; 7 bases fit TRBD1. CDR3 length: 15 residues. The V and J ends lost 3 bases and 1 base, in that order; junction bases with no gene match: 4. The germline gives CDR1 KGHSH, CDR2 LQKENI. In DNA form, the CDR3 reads TGTGCCAGCTCACCCCAGCAGGGGGGCACAGATACGCAGTATTTT. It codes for CASSPQQGGTDTQYF. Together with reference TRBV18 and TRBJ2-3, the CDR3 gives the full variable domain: NAGVMQNPRHLVRRRGQEARLRCSPMKGHSHVYWYRQLPEEGLKFMVYLQKENIIDESGMPKERFSAEFPKEGPSILRIQQVVRGDSAAYFCASSPQQGGTDTQYFGPGTRLTVL.

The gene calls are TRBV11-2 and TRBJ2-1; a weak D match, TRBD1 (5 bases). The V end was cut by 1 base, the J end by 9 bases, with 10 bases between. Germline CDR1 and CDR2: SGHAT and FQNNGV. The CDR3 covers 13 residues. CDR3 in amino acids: CASSLVDSTEQFF. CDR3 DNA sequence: TGTGCCAGCAGCTTAGTAGACAGCACTGAGCAGTTCTTC.

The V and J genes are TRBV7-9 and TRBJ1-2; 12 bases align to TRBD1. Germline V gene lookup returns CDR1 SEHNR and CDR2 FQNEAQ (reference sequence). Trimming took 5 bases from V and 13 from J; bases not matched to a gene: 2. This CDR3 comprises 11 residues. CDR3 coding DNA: TGTGCCAGCAGCGCGGGACAGGGGGCCACCTTC. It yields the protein CASSAGQGATF. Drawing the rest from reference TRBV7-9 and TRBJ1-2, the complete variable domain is DTGVSQNPRHKITKRGQNVTFRCDPISEHNRLYWYRQTLGQGPEFLTYFQNEAQLEKSRLLSDRFSAERPKGSFSTLEIQRTEQGDSAMYLCASSAGQGATFGSGTRLTVV.

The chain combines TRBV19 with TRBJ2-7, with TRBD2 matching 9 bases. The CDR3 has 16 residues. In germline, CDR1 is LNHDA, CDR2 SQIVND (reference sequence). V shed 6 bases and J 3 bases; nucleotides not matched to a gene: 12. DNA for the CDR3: TGTGCCAGTAGCCCGGCGGGAGGGACTAGACTCTACGAGCAGTACTTC. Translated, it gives CASSPAGGTRLYEQYF.

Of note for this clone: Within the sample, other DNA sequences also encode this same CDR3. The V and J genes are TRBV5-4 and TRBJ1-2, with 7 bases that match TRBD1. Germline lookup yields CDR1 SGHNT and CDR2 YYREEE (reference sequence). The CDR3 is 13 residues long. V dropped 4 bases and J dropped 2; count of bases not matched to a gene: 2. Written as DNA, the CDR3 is TGTGCCAGCAGCAGGGACAGCAACTATGGCTACACCTTC. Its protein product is CASSRDSNYGYTF.

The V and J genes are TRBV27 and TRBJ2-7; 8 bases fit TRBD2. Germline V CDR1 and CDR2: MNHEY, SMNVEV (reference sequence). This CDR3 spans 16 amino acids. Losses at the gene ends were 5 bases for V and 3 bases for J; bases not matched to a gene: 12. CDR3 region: CASSKLAAGERYEQYF. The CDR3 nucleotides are TGTGCCAGCAGTAAACTAGCGGCGGGAGAGCGCTACGAGCAGTACTTC.

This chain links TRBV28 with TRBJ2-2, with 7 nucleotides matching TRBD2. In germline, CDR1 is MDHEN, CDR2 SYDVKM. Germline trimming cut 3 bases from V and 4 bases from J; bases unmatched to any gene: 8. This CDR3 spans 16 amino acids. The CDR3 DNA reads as TGTGCCAGCAGTTTTCGGGCGGGAGCCTCCACCGGGGAGCTGTTTTTT. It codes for CASSFRAGASTGELFF.

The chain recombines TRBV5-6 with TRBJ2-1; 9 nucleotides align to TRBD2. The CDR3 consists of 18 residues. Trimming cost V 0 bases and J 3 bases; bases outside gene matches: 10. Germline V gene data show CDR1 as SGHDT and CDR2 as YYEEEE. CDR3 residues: CASSLVSSGSPLYNEQFF. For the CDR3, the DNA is TGTGCCAGCAGCTTGGTGAGTAGCGGGAGCCCCCTCTACAATGAGCAGTTCTTC.

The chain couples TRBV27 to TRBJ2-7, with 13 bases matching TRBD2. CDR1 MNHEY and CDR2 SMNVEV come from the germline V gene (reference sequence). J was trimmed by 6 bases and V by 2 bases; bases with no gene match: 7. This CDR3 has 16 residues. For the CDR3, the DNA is TGTGCCAGCAGTTTACACGGACTAGCGGGAGTGGTCGAGCAGTACTTC. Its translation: CASSLHGLAGVVEQYF.

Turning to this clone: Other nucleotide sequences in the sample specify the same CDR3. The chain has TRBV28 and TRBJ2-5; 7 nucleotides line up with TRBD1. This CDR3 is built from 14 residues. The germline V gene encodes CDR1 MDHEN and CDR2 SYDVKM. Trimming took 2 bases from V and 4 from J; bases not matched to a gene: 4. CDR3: CASSLDRVGETQYF. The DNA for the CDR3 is TGTGCCAGCAGTTTAGACAGGGTAGGAGAGACCCAGTACTTC.

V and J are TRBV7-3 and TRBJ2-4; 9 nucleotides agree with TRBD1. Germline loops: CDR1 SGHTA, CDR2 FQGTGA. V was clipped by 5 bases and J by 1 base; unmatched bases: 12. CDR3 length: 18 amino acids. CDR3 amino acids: CASSLGQGTGEAKNIQYF. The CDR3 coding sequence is TGTGCCAGCAGCCTAGGACAGGGGACTGGTGAGGCCAAAAACATTCAGTACTTC.

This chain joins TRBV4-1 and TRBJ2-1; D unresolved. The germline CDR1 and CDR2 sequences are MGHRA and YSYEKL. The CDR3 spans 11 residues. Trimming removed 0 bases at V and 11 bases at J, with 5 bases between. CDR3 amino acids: CASSQDAQQFF. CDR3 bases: TGCGCCAGCAGCCAAGATGCACAGCAGTTCTTC.